The T cell receptor (beta chain) under discussion was sequenced for a study of T cell repertoires in cytomegalovirus infection. Study at large: An indication of both CMV infection and matching HLA type came from public TCR beta signatures. Study results and caveats: CMV-specific TCR beta clonotypes restricted by HLA-C dominated the ex vivo response. CMV carriers with the relevant HLA were identified by cumulative public TCR beta family frequency.

Details on this clonotype: Its matching antigen is unknown.

MiXCR was run by TCRdb on the reads, yielding one entry per CDR3 protein. The sample includes about 490,000 distinct CDR3 sequences, around 27% seen only once; the top ten take less than 15%. This TCR came from a human donor in good health (CMV status not recorded). Some clones in this sample may be carry-over from other donors' samples. Sequencing was done on a sample of PBMCs.

The CDR3 bases are TGTGCCAGCAGCGTAGCGGAAGGCTATGGCTACACCTTC. Amino acid sequence: CASSVAEGYGYTF. This chain joins TRBV9 and TRBJ1-2; no clear D gene. The CDR3 contains 13 residues. CDR1 and CDR2 (germline): SGDLS, YYNGEE. V gave up 0 bases and J gave up 4 bases, with 7 bases separating them.